The following is a TCR beta chain sequence with its context. The antigen remains unidentified. These data originate in a study of T cell responses to AZD1222 COVID-19 vaccine. Study overall: Pooling was applied to second doses at about 4 or about 12 weeks. Study results and limitations: Only a handful of AZD1222 recipients were seropositive at baseline.

The CDR3 spans 17 residues. The table came from immunoSEQ multiplex PCR; TCRdb's copy has only in-frame clones and leaves some out. This table has around 110,000 clones, around 90% appearing once. This TCR derives from an adult in good health. Sequences were derived from peripheral blood, sampled on day 0 of AZD1222 vaccination. The chain uses TRBV12-2 and TRBJ1-5. TRBV12-2 is an annotated pseudogene. CDR3 amino acids: CASRSGTVPSENQPQHF. In DNA, the CDR3 is TGTGCAAGTCGTTCCGGGACCGTTCCTTCGGAGAATCAGCCCCAGCATTTT.